Shown below are 30 T cell receptor beta chains from a single sample sequenced in a study of cytotoxic CD8 clonotypes in ibrutinib-treated CLL. This table comes from immunoSEQ multiplex PCR, and its TCRdb copy is limited to in-frame clones, with some not included. This table has 49,000 or so clones, 53% appearing once. The source material was PBMCs, sampled after 12 months of ibrutinib treatment. These receptors all stem from a human donor with chronic lymphocytic leukemia.

V is TRBV2 and J is TRBJ2-5; D uncertain. This CDR3 is 14 amino acids long. Germline assignment: CDR1 SNHLY and CDR2 FYNNEI. The V end was cut by 10 bases, the J end by 5 bases, with 20 bases between. The CDR3 region is CANSRATSGETQYF. CDR3 in DNA: TGTGCCAACTCCCGGGCTACCTCTGGGGAGACCCAGTACTTC.

The chain couples TRBV9 to TRBJ1-1; D remains unclear. CDR3 length equals 15 residues. Germline values: CDR1 SGDLS, CDR2 YYNGEE. V was trimmed by 1 base and J by 0 bases, leaving 10 bases between them. The DNA for the CDR3 is TGTGCCAGCAGCGTACGGACGGAAATGAACACTGAAGCTTTCTTT. Translating it yields CASSVRTEMNTEAFF.

This rearrangement joins TRBV2 to TRBJ1-2; TRBD1 matches at 12 bases. The CDR3 is made up of 14 amino acids. Germline CDR1 and CDR2: SNHLY and FYNNEI. With 4 bases clipped from V and 6 bases from J, the junction kept 3 bases outside the gene matches. CDR3 residues: CASSGDRGLDGYTF. In nucleotides, the CDR3 is TGTGCCAGCAGTGGGGACAGGGGGCTAGATGGCTACACCTTC.

This clone showed up just a few times. The CDR3 DNA reads as TGTGCCTTTCCACGGGGCACCGGGGAGCTGTTTTTT. This gives the protein CAFPRGTGELFF. J is TRBJ2-2 and V is TRBV30; D possibly corresponds to TRBD2 (5 bases). The CDR3 is 12 amino acids. V dropped 7 bases and J dropped 4 bases, with 10 bases sitting between them. From germline, CDR1 is GTSNPN and CDR2 SVGIG (reference sequence).

The rearrangement uses TRBV14 and TRBJ1-1; D ambiguous. This CDR3 region has 15 residues. Trimming removed 0 bases from V and 1 base from J, with 9 bases in between. Germline V gene lookup returns CDR1 SGHDN and CDR2 FVKESK. CDR3 in amino acids: CASSQEGLPNTEAFF. In nucleotides, the CDR3 is TGTGCCAGCAGCCAAGAAGGACTCCCGAACACTGAAGCTTTCTTT.

The rearrangement uses TRBV21-1 and TRBJ2-1; the table gives TRBD2 as D, unverified against the DNA. TRBV21-1 is marked as a pseudogene. CDR3 length: 16 residues. CDR3: CASSVTGTSGYNEQFF. CDR3 DNA: TGTGCCAGCAGCGTAACCGGGACTAGCGGCTACAATGAGCAGTTCTTC.

V gene TRBV18 combines with J gene TRBJ2-2; 10 nucleotides align to TRBD1. The trim removed 6 bases at V and 7 bases at J, leaving 8 bases unmatched. CDR3 length equals 15 residues. Germline V gene lookup returns CDR1 KGHSH and CDR2 LQKENI. In DNA form, the CDR3 reads TGTGCCAGCTCGCCCGGGACAGGGGCGTTCGGGGAGCTGTTTTTT. It codes for CASSPGTGAFGELFF.

The J gene is TRBJ1-1, the V gene TRBV20-1; D is ambiguous. Germline values: CDR1 DFQATT, CDR2 SNEGSKA (reference sequence). Trimming stripped 6 bases from V and 6 bases from J, with 11 bases between. The CDR3 runs to 11 residues. CDR3 nucleotide sequence: TGCAGTGCGACCTATCCCCCTGAAGCTTTCTTT. Translated: CSATYPPEAFF.

V is TRBV2 and J is TRBJ2-7; D is ambiguous. V was clipped by 6 bases and J by 1 base, with 19 bases between them. CDR1 and CDR2 (germline): SNHLY, FYNNEI. The CDR3 has 16 residues. The CDR3 loop reads CASSHGHSRGSYEQYF. For the CDR3, the DNA is TGTGCCAGCAGCCACGGTCATAGCCGCGGATCCTACGAGCAGTACTTC.

There are a few counts of this clone. The chain employs TRBV7-2 and TRBJ2-5; D is possibly TRBD1 or TRBD2 (5 bases each). The CDR3 has 14 amino acids. V lost 2 bases to trimming and J lost 5 bases, with 12 bases between them. Germline V gene sequence: CDR1 SGHTA, CDR2 FQGNSA. CDR3: CASSLRAGAETQYF. In nucleotides, the CDR3 is TGTGCCAGCAGCTTACGGGCCGGGGCGGAGACCCAGTACTTC. The complete variable domain, with remaining parts taken from reference TRBV7-2 and TRBJ2-5, reads GAGVSQSPSNKVTEKGKDVELRCDPISGHTALYWYRQSLGQGLEFLIYFQGNSAPDKSGLPSDRFSAERTGGSVSTLTIQRTQQEDSAVYLCASSLRAGAETQYFGPGTRLLVL.

The chain couples TRBV28 to TRBJ1-4, with D perhaps matching TRBD1 (5 bases). The CDR3 is made up of 16 amino acids. Trimming removed 5 bases at V and 7 bases at J, with 20 bases between. The V gene's germline CDR1 is MDHEN and CDR2 SYDVKM. CDR3 nucleotide sequence: TGTGCCAGCAGTAGTCCTCCGAGCCCCCAGGGTGAAAAACTGTTTTTT. It specifies CASSSPPSPQGEKLFF.

The chain is built from TRBV6-1 and TRBJ2-7, with no clear D. V lost 8 bases to trimming and J lost 1 base, with 9 bases between them. Germline CDR1 reads MNHNS; CDR2 reads SASEGT. The CDR3 is made up of 12 amino acids. CDR3 nucleotide sequence: TGTGCCAGCCGCGAAGGATCCTACGAGCAGTACTTC. Amino acid sequence: CASREGSYEQYF.

This clone was counted between two and nine times. CDR3 amino acids: CAWNRERTSFF. DNA of the CDR3: TGTGCCTGGAATAGGGAGAGGACCTCTTTCTTT. The chain is built from TRBV30 and TRBJ1-1, with D unclear. The length of the CDR3 is 11 residues. V gave up 4 bases and J gave up 12 bases, with 15 bases separating them. Germline V gives CDR1 GTSNPN, CDR2 SVGIG (reference sequence).

This clone was counted a single time. CDR3 nucleotide sequence: TGTGCCTGGAGTGTACCAGGGCCCGAGCAGTACTTC. This translates into CAWSVPGPEQYF. This chain connects TRBV30 to TRBJ2-7; maybe TRBD1 (5 bases). From germline, CDR1 is GTSNPN and CDR2 SVGIG (reference sequence). CDR3 size: 12 residues. The germline V and J ends were trimmed by 0 bases and 6 bases, with 9 bases remaining between them.

The V gene is TRBV11-2, the J gene TRBJ2-3; TRBD1 might be the D (5 bases). The CDR3 length is 15 residues. CDR1 is SGHAT, CDR2 FQNNGV, per germline. Trimming pared 9 bases from V and 0 bases from J, leaving 16 bases between. CDR3 DNA: TGTGCCAGTTCGAACCAGGGATCAAGCACAGATACGCAGTATTTT. The encoded protein is CASSNQGSSTDTQYF.

The chain links TRBV7-3 to TRBJ2-1; 11 bases line up with TRBD2. V dropped 5 bases and J dropped 10; count of bases not matched to a gene: 10. The CDR3 spans 15 residues. Looked up from germline, CDR1 is SGHTA and CDR2 is FQGTGA. The CDR3 is CASSVAGLAGGEQFF. The DNA of the CDR3 is TGTGCCAGCAGCGTTGCCGGGCTAGCGGGAGGCGAGCAGTTCTTC.

The chain carries TRBV2 and TRBJ1-1; D unresolved. Deletions cut 6 bases from V and 0 bases from J, with 5 bases between. CDR3 length equals 12 residues. Germline assignment: CDR1 SNHLY and CDR2 FYNNEI. The CDR3 loop reads CASSPMNTEAFF. The DNA for the CDR3 is TGTGCCAGCAGCCCGATGAACACTGAAGCTTTCTTT.

The chain combines TRBV25-1 with TRBJ1-3; no firm D call. Germline CDR1 reads MGHDK; CDR2 reads SYGVNS. The CDR3 runs to 18 residues. The V and J ends lost 4 bases and 0 bases respectively, with 19 bases between them. The CDR3 nucleotides read TGTGCCAGCAGTGTGGTCCTAGAGGACGGAGACTCTGGAAACACCATATATTTT. Protein: CASSVVLEDGDSGNTIYF. The full variable domain, rest sourced from reference TRBV25-1 and TRBJ1-3, is EADIYQTPRYLVIGTGKKITLECSQTMGHDKMYWYQQDPGMELHLIHYSYGVNSTEKGDLSSESTVSRIRTEHFPLTLESARPSHTSQYLCASSVVLEDGDSGNTIYFGEGSWLTVV.

Of note for this clone: This CDR3 is missing its conserved last phenylalanine or tryptophan, likely due to a read error. Because the CDR3's place on the DNA is in doubt, the DNA is left out and the CDR3 is given as listed by TCRdb. The rearrangement joins TRBV4-1 to TRBJ2-7. Germline V gene data show CDR1 as MGHRA and CDR2 as YSYEKL. The CDR3 adds up to 9 amino acids, both ends counted. The chain's CDR3 is CASSKRDRS.

CDR3: CASTNGRGAKDTQYF. The CDR3 DNA sequence: TGTGCCAGCACAAATGGGAGAGGGGCAAAGGATACGCAGTATTTT. The chain combines TRBV7-6 with TRBJ2-3; either TRBD1 or TRBD2 may supply D (5 bases each). V was trimmed by 7 bases and J by 6 bases, leaving 20 bases between them. Germline loops: CDR1 SGHVS, CDR2 FNYEAQ. The CDR3 is made up of 15 amino acids.

The count of this clone is one. The chain employs TRBV29-1 and TRBJ2-1, with 12 bases that match TRBD2. The V and J ends lost 0 bases and 8 bases, in that order; junction bases with no gene match: 8. The CDR3 has 16 amino acids. Germline CDR1 SQVTM, CDR2 ANQGSEA. The CDR3 sequence: CSVEDRLAGVRDEQFF. The CDR3, as DNA: TGCAGCGTTGAAGATCGACTAGCGGGAGTTAGGGATGAGCAGTTCTTC.

V is TRBV9 and J is TRBJ1-4; TRBD1 matches 7 bases. CDR1 SGDLS and CDR2 YYNGEE come from the germline V gene. CDR3 length: 14 amino acids. V lost 4 bases to trimming and J lost 8 bases; unmatched junction nucleotides: 8. The CDR3 reads CASSPRQGGEKLFF. CDR3 in DNA: TGTGCCAGCAGCCCCCGACAGGGAGGGGAAAAACTGTTTTTT.

This clone came up many times. V gene TRBV4-1 combines with J gene TRBJ2-7; 7 bases line up with TRBD2. J lost 2 bases, V lost 0 bases, and 4 bases had no gene match. This CDR3 has 15 residues. Germline values: CDR1 MGHRA, CDR2 YSYEKL. DNA for the CDR3: TGCGCCAGCAGCCAAGACCTAGCGGTACCCTACGAGCAGTACTTC. It translates to CASSQDLAVPYEQYF.

This clone was counted between two and nine times. The chain recombines TRBV21-1 with TRBJ1-1; the table's D call, TRBD1, was not checked against the DNA. TRBV21-1 is a pseudogene. The CDR3 loop spans 15 amino acids. CDR3 in amino acids: CASSSQDSKDTEAFF. The CDR3 DNA is TGTGCCAGCAGCTCCCAGGACAGTAAAGACACTGAAGCTTTCTTT.

This clone was detected only a few times. This rearrangement joins TRBV28 to TRBJ2-7; 7 bases line up with TRBD2. This CDR3 region has 14 residues. Germline V gene data show CDR1 as MDHEN and CDR2 as SYDVKM. Trimming at V came to 7 bases and at J to 2 bases, leaving 8 bases not matched to a gene. The CDR3, as DNA: TGTGCCAGCACCATATGGACTAGGGCCTACGAGCAGTACTTC. It translates to CASTIWTRAYEQYF.

The V call is TRBV7-2, the J call TRBJ2-7; 9 bases map to TRBD1. Losses at the gene ends were 4 bases for V and 5 bases for J; bases not matched to a gene: 9. CDR3 size: 15 residues. Germline V gene data show CDR1 as SGHTA and CDR2 as FQGNSA. The CDR3 spells CASSSPGQGVNEQYF. The DNA of the CDR3 is TGTGCCAGCAGCTCTCCGGGACAGGGAGTCAACGAGCAGTACTTC.

The chain employs TRBV7-9 and TRBJ2-7, with D tentatively TRBD2 (6 bases). The CDR3 is 11 amino acids. Germline CDR1 and CDR2: SEHNR and FQNEAQ (reference sequence). V lost 4 bases and J lost 10, with 11 bases in between. CDR3 in amino acids: CASSSLAEQYF. For the CDR3, the DNA is TGTGCCAGCAGCTCTTTAGCGGAACAGTACTTC.

V usage is TRBV6-1 and J usage is TRBJ1-5; D is unresolved. V gave up 6 bases and J gave up 4 bases, with 7 bases separating them. CDR1 is MNHNS, CDR2 SASEGT, per germline. This CDR3 comprises 12 residues. CDR3: CASRKENQPQHF. The DNA for the CDR3 is TGTGCCAGCAGGAAGGAAAATCAGCCCCAGCATTTT.

This chain connects TRBV5-1 to TRBJ1-2, with a possible D match to TRBD1 (5 bases). CDR3 length: 13 residues. Germline V CDR1 and CDR2: SGHRS, YFSETQ. Trimming removed 0 bases at V and 8 bases at J, with 11 bases between. CDR3 in amino acids: CASSLVRESGYTF. DNA of the CDR3: TGCGCCAGCAGCTTGGTCAGGGAGTCCGGCTACACCTTC. Looking up the rest from reference TRBV5-1 and TRBJ1-2 gives the full variable domain: KAGVTQTPRYLIKTRGQQVTLSCSPISGHRSVSWYQQTPGQGLQFLFEYFSETQRNKGNFPGRFSGRQFSNSRSEMNVSTLELGDSALYLCASSLVRESGYTFGSGTRLTVV.

V and J are TRBV5-1 and TRBJ2-1; possible D gene TRBD2, 6 bases. CDR3 size: 17 residues. V lost 3 bases, J lost 4 bases, and 20 bases lay in between. Germline V gene data show CDR1 as SGHRS and CDR2 as YFSETQ. CDR3 residues: CASSYLGSGVSYNEQFF. CDR3 nucleotide sequence: TGCGCCAGCAGCTACCTTGGTTCGGGAGTATCTTACAATGAGCAGTTCTTC.